This T cell receptor beta chain was obtained from a study of control samples from healthy donors and cancer patients. V was clipped by 7 bases and J by 4 bases, with 20 bases between them. CDR3 size: 15 residues. Germline V gene lookup returns CDR1 MNHEY and CDR2 SVGAGI. The data were produced by immunoSEQ multiplex PCR, yet TCRdb's version contains in-frame clones alone and is incomplete. The sample lists 40,000 to 55,000 clones; around 87% were seen once. V and J are TRBV6-5 and TRBJ2-7; no definite D call. Sample: PBMCs. This receptor was taken from an older woman with lung cancer. CDR3 sequence: CASTLDLTTAYEQYF. DNA for the CDR3: TGTGCCAGCACCTTGGATCTTACAACAGCTTACGAGCAGTACTTC.